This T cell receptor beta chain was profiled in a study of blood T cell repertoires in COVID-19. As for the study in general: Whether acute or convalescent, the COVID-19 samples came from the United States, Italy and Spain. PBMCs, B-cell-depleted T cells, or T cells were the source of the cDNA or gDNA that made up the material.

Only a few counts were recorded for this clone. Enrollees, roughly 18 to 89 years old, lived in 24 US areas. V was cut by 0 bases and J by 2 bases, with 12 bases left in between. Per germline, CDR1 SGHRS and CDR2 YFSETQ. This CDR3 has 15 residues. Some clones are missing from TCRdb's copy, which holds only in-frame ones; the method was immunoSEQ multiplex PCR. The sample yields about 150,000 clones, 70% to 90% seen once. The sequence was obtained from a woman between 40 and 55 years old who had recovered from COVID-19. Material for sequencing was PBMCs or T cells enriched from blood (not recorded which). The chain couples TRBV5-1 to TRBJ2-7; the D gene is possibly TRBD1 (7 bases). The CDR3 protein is CASSLDQGGTYEQYF. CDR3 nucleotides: TGCGCCAGCAGCTTGGACCAGGGGGGAACCTACGAGCAGTACTTC.